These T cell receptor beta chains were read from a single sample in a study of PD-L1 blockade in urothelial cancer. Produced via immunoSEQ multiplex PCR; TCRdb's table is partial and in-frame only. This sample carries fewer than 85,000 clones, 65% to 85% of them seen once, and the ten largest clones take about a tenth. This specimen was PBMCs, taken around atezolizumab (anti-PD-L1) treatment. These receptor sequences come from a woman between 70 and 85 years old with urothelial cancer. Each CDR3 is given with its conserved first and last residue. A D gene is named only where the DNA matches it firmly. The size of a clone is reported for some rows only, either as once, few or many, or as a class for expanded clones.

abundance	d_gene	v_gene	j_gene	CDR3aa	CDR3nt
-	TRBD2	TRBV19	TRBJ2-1	CASSLSAGGSYNEQFF	TGTGCCAGTAGTTTATCAGCGGGAGGGTCCTACAATGAGCAGTTCTTC
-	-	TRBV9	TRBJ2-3	CASGREADTQYF	TGTGCCAGTGGAAGGGAGGCAGATACGCAGTATTTT
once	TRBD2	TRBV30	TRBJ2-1	CALTSGSSYNEQFF	TGTGCCTTGACTAGCGGGAGCTCCTACAATGAGCAGTTCTTC
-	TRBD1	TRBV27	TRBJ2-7	CASRPGQGSYEQYF	TGTGCCAGCAGACCGGGACAGGGTTCCTACGAGCAGTACTTC
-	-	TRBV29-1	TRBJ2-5	CSVDAKDSRQETQYF	TGCAGCGTTGACGCAAAAGACAGCCGCCAAGAGACCCAGTACTTC
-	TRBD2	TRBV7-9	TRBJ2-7	CASSLGEGLAGYEQYF	TGTGCCAGCAGCTTAGGGGAGGGACTAGCGGGCTACGAGCAGTACTTC
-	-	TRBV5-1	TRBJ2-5	CASSTGWETQYF	TGCGCCAGCAGTACAGGGTGGGAGACCCAGTACTTC
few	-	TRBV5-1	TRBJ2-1	CASTLGGEPYNEQFF	TGCGCCAGCACCCTGGGGGGAGAGCCCTACAATGAGCAGTTCTTC
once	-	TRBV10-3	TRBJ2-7	CAISTGPGSYEQYF	TGTGCCATCAGTACAGGACCAGGCTCCTACGAGCAGTACTTC
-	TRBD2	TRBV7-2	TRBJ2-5	CASNRGGAGGLETQYF	TGTGCCAGCAACCGTGGAGGAGCGGGGGGGCTAGAGACCCAGTACTTC
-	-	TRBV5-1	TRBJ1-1	CASSFISEGLTEAFF	TGCGCCAGCAGCTTTATCTCGGAGGGGCTCACTGAAGCTTTCTTT
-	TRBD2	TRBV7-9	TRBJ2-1	CASASGGSSYNEQFF	TGTGCCAGCGCGTCGGGGGGGAGCTCCTACAATGAGCAGTTCTTC
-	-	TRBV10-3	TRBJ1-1	CAITGVLGATEAFF	TGTGCCATCACCGGAGTCTTGGGGGCTACTGAAGCTTTCTTT
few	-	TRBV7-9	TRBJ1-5	CASSGEGNQPQHF	TGTGCCAGCAGCGGGGAGGGCAATCAGCCCCAGCATTTT
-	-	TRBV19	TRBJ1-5	CASSIAAVQPQHF	TGTGCCAGTAGTATAGCGGCGGTTCAGCCCCAGCATTTT
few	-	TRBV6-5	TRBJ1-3	CASSYSGGAGNTIYF	TGTGCCAGCAGTTACTCCGGGGGTGCTGGAAACACCATATATTTT
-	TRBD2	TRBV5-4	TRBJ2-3	CASSRWEAGGGDTQYF	TGTGCCAGCAGCCGATGGGAAGCGGGAGGTGGAGATACGCAGTATTTT
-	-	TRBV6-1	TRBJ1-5	CASSEEVTGLTQHF	TGTGCCAGCAGTGAAGAGGTCACGGGTTTGACCCAGCATTTT
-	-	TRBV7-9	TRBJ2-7	CASSAGHTNSYEQYF	TGTGCCAGCAGCGCCGGTCACACTAACTCCTACGAGCAGTACTTC
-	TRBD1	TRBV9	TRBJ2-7	CASSGGTGDGEQYF	TGTGCCAGCAGCGGCGGGACAGGGGATGGCGAGCAGTACTTC
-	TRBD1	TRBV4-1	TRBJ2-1	CASSQGTGIYNEQFF	TGCGCCAGCAGCCAAGGGACAGGGATATACAATGAGCAGTTCTTC
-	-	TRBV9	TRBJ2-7	CASSPRIEGDLYEQYF	TGTGCCAGCAGCCCCCGTATTGAAGGGGATTTATACGAGCAGTACTTC
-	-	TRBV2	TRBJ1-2	CASSEFGGYGYTF	TGTGCCAGCAGTGAATTCGGAGGGTATGGCTACACCTTC
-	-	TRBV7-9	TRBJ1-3	CASSVSGGGLSGNTIYF	TGTGCCAGCAGCGTCAGCGGTGGAGGCCTCTCTGGAAACACCATATATTTT
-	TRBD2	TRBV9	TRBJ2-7	CASSVHGGSGNSYEQYF	TGTGCCAGCAGCGTACACGGGGGTAGCGGGAACTCCTACGAGCAGTACTTC
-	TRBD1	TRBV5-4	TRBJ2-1	CASSYGTGFSYNEQFF	TGTGCCAGCAGTTATGGGACAGGTTTTTCCTACAATGAGCAGTTCTTC
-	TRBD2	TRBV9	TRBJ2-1	CASSVRGRGDHYNEQFF	TGTGCCAGCAGCGTACGGGGGAGGGGAGACCATTACAATGAGCAGTTCTTC
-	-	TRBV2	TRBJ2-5	CASTKGGGETQYF	TGTGCCAGCACCAAGGGAGGGGGAGAGACCCAGTACTTC
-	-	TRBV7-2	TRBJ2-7	CASSLASATLSGQYF	TGTGCCAGCAGCTTAGCTTCTGCCACCCTCAGTGGGCAGTACTTC
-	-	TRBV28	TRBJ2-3	CAHNGGSLDTQYF	TGTGCCCATAATGGGGGGTCCCTGGATACGCAGTATTTT
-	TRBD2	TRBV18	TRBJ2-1	CASSPLVQGRGGRNEQFF	TGTGCCAGCTCACCACTCGTCCAGGGGCGGGGGGGCCGCAATGAGCAGTTCTTC
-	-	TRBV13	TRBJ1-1	CASSLEPDSYTEAFF	TGTGCCAGCAGCTTAGAGCCCGACAGCTACACTGAAGCTTTCTTT
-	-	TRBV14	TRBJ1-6	CASSQDQYAGRIFNSPLHF	TGTGCCAGCAGCCAAGATCAGTACGCTGGGAGGATATTTAATTCACCCCTCCACTTT
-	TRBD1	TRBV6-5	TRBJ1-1	CASSYTKADRGKAFF	TGTGCCAGCAGTTACACGAAGGCCGACAGGGGGAAAGCTTTCTTT
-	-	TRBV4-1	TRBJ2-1	CASSQGGEGPYNEQFF	TGCGCCAGCAGCCAAGGAGGAGAGGGCCCCTACAATGAGCAGTTCTTC
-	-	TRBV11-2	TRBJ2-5	CASSSRGGQETQYF	TGTGCCAGCAGCTCTAGAGGGGGCCAAGAGACCCAGTACTTC
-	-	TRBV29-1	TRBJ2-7	CSVAGEGRGNYEQYF	TGCAGCGTTGCTGGGGAGGGCAGGGGCAACTACGAGCAGTACTTC
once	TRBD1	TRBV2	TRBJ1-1	CASSERGQGNTEAFF	TGTGCCAGCAGTGAAAGGGGACAGGGGAACACTGAAGCTTTCTTT
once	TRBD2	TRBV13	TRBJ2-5	CASSSRSGGAETQYF	TGTGCCAGCAGCTCGCGTAGCGGGGGGGCTGAGACCCAGTACTTC
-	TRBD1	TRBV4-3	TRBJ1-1	CASSQDLPNRGKNTEAFF	TGCGCCAGCAGCCAAGATCTGCCTAACAGGGGGAAGAACACTGAAGCTTTCTTT